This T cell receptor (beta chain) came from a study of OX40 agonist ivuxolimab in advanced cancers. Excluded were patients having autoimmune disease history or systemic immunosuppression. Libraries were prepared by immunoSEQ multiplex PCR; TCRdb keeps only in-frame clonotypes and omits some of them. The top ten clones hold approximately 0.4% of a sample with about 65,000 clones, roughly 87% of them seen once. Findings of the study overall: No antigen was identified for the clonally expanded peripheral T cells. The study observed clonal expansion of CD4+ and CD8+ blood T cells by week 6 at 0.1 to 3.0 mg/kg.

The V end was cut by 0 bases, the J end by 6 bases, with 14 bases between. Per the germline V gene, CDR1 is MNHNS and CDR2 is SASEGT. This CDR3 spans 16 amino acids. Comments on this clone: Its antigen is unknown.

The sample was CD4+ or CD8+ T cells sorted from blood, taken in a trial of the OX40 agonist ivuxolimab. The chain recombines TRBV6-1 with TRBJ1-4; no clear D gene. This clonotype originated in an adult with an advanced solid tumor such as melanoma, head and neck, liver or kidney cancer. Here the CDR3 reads CASSEALVGRDEKLFF. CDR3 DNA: TGTGCCAGCAGTGAAGCGCTAGTAGGCCGAGATGAAAAACTGTTTTTT.